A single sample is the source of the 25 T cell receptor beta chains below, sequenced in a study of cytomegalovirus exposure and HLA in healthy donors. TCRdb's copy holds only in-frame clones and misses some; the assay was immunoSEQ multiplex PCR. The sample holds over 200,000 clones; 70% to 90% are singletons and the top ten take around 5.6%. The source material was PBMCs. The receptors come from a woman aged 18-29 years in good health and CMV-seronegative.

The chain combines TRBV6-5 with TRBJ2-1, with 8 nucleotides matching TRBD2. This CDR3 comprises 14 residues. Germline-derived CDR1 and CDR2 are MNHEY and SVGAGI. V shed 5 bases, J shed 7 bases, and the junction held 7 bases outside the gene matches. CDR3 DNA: TGTGCCAGCAGTAGCAGCGGGAGCTTGAATGAGCAGTTCTTC. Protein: CASSSSGSLNEQFF.

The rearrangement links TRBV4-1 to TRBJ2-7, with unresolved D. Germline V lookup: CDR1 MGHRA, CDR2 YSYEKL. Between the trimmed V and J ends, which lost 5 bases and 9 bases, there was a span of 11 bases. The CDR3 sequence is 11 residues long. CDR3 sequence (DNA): TGCGCCAGCAGCTCCCAGTATGTGCAGTACTTC. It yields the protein CASSSQYVQYF.

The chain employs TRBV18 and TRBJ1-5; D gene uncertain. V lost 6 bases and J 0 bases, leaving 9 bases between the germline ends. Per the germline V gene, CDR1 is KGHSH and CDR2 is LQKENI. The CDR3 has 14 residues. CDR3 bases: TGTGCCAGCTCCCGCGAGCATAGCAATCAGCCCCAGCATTTT. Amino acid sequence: CASSREHSNQPQHF.

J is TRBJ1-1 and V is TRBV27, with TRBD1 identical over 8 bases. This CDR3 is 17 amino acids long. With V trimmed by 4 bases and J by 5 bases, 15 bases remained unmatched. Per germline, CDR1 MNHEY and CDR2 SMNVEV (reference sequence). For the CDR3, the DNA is TGTGCCAGCAGTTCCGGACAGGGTTTCGTTAAGGGGACTGAAGCTTTCTTT. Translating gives CASSSGQGFVKGTEAFF.

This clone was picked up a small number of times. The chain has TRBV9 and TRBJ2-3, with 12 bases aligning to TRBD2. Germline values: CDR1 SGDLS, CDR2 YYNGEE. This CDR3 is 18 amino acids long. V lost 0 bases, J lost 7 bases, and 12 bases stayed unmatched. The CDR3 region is CASSVEGLAGGLGNTQYF. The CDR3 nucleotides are TGTGCCAGCAGCGTAGAGGGGCTAGCGGGGGGGCTGGGAAATACGCAGTATTTT.

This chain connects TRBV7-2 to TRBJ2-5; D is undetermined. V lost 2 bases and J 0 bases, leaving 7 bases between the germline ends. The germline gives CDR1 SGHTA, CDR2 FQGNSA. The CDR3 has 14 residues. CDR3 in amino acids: CASSLSRYQETQYF. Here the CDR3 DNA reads TGTGCCAGCAGCTTATCTAGGTACCAAGAGACCCAGTACTTC.

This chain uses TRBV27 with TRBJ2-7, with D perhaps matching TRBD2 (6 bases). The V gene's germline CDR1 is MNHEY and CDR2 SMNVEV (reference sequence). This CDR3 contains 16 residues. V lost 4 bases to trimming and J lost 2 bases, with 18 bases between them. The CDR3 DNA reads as TGTGCCAGCAGTTCGGGTCCGGGGCGGGATACCTACGAGCAGTACTTC. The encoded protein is CASSSGPGRDTYEQYF.

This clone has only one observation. The CDR3 here is CASSSGRTGNEQFF. CDR3 DNA sequence: TGTGCCAGCAGCTCCGGACGGACGGGCAATGAGCAGTTCTTC. This chain connects TRBV7-3 to TRBJ2-1; no clear D. V was clipped by 4 bases and J by 6 bases, with 13 bases between them. Germline CDR1 is SGHTA and CDR2 is FQGTGA. The CDR3 runs 14 residues.

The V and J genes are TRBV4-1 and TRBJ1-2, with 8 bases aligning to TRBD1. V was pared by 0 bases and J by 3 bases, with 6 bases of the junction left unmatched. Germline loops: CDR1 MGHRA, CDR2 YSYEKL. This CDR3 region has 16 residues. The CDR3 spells CASSQEDRGIYYGYTF. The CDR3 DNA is TGCGCCAGCAGCCAAGAAGACAGGGGCATTTACTATGGCTACACCTTC.

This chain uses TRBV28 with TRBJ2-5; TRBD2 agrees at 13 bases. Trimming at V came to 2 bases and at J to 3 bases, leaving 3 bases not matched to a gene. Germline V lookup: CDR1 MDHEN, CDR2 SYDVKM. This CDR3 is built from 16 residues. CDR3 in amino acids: CASSLRTSGGKETQYF. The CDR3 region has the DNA TGTGCCAGCAGTTTAAGGACTAGCGGGGGCAAAGAGACCCAGTACTTC. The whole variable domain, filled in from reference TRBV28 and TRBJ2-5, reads DVKVTQSSRYLVKRTGEKVFLECVQDMDHENMFWYRQDPGLGLRLIYFSYDVKMKEKGDIPEGYSVSREKKERFSLILESASTNQTSMYLCASSLRTSGGKETQYFGPGTRLLVL.

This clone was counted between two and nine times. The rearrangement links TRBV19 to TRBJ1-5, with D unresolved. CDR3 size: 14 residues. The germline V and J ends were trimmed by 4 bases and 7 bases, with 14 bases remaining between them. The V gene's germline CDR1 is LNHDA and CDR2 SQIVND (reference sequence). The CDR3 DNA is TGTGCCAGTAGTAGAGACGTAGGGAACCAGCCCCAGCATTTT. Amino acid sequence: CASSRDVGNQPQHF. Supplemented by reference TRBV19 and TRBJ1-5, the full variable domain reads DGGITQSPKYLFRKEGQNVTLSCEQNLNHDAMYWYRQDPGQGLRLIYYSQIVNDFQKGDIAEGYSVSREKKESFPLTVTSAQKNPTAFYLCASSRDVGNQPQHFGDGTRLSIL.

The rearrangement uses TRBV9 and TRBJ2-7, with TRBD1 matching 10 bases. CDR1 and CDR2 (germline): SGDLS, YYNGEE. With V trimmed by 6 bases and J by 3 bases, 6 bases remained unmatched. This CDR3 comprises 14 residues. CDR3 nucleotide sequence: TGTGCCAGCACCCCGGACAGGGGGAACTACGAGCAGTACTTC. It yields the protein CASTPDRGNYEQYF.

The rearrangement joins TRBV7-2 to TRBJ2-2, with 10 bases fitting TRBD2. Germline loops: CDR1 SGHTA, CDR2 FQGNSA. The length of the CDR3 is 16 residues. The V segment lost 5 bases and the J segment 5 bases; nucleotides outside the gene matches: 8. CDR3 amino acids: CASSPNLAGVTGELFF. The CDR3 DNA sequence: TGTGCCAGCAGCCCGAATCTAGCGGGGGTGACCGGGGAGCTGTTTTTT.

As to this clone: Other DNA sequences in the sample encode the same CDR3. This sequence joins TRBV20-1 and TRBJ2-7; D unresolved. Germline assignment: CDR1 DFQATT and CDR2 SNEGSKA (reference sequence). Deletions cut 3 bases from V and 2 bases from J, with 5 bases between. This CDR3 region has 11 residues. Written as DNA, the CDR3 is TGCAGTGCTAGGGACCCCTACGAGCAGTACTTC. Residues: CSARDPYEQYF.

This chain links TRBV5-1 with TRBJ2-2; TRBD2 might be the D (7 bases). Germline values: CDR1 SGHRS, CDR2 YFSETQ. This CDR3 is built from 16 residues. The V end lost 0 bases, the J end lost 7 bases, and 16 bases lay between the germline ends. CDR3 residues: CASSLATGGRSGELFF. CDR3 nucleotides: TGCGCCAGCAGCTTGGCAACCGGGGGGCGGAGCGGGGAGCTGTTTTTT.

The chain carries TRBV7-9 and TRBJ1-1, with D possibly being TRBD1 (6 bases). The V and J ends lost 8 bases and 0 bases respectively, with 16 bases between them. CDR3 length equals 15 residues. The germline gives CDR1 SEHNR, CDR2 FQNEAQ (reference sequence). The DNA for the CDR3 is TGTGCCAGCCTCCGCGGGGGCCAAATGAACACTGAAGCTTTCTTT. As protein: CASLRGGQMNTEAFF. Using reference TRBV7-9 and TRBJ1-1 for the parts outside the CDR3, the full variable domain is DTGVSQNPRHKITKRGQNVTFRCDPISEHNRLYWYRQTLGQGPEFLTYFQNEAQLEKSRLLSDRFSAERPKGSFSTLEIQRTEQGDSAMYLCASLRGGQMNTEAFFGQGTRLTVV.

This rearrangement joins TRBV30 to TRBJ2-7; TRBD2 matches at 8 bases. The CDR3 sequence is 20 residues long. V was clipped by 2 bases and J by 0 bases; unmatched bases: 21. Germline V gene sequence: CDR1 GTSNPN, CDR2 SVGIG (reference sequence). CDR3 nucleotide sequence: TGTGCCTGGAGTCCTCTCCGGAGGACTCGGGAGGGCCTTCGCTCCTACGAGCAGTACTTC. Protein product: CAWSPLRRTREGLRSYEQYF.

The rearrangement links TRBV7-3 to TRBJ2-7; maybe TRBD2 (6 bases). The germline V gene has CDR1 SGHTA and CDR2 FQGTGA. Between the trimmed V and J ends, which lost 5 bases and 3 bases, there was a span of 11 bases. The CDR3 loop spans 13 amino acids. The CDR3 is CASSRGMNYEQYF. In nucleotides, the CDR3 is TGTGCCAGCAGCCGGGGGATGAACTACGAGCAGTACTTC.

CDR3: CAWTVVRSAEAFF. The CDR3, as DNA: TGTGCCTGGACGGTTGTAAGATCCGCTGAAGCTTTCTTT. The chain carries TRBV30 and TRBJ1-1; D not resolved. The CDR3 length is 13 residues. CDR1 GTSNPN and CDR2 SVGIG come from the germline V gene (reference sequence). V was trimmed by 4 bases and J by 6 bases, leaving 15 bases between them.

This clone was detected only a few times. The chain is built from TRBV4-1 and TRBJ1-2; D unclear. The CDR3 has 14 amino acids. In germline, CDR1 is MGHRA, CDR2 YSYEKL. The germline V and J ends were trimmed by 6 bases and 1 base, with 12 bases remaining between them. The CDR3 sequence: CASSQTGFNYGYTF. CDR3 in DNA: TGCGCCAGCAGTCAAACCGGGTTTAACTATGGCTACACCTTC.

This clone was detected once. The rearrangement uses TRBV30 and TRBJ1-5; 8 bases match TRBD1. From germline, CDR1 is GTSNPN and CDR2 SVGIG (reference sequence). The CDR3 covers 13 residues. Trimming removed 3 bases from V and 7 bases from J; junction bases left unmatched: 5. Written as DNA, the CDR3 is TGTGCCTGGAGGCAGGGGGCAGGACAGCCCCAGCATTTT. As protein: CAWRQGAGQPQHF.

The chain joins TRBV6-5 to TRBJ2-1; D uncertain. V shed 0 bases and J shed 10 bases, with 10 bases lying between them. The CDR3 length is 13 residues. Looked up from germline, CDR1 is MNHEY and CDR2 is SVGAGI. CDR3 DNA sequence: TGTGCCAGCAGTTACTCGATAGGTCGGGAGCAGTTCTTC. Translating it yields CASSYSIGREQFF.

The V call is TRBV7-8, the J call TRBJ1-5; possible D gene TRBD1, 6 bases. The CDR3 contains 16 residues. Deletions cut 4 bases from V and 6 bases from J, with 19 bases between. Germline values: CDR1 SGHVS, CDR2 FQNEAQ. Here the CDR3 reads CASSWARAGASQPQHF. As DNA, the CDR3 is TGTGCCAGCAGCTGGGCGCGGGCAGGGGCGTCTCAGCCCCAGCATTTT.

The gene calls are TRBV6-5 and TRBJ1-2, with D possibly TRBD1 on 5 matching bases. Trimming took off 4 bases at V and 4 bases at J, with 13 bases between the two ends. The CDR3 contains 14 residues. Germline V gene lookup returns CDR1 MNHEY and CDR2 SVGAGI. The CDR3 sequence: CASSSGTGVYGYTF. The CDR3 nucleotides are TGTGCCAGCAGTTCCGGGACGGGAGTCTATGGCTACACCTTC.

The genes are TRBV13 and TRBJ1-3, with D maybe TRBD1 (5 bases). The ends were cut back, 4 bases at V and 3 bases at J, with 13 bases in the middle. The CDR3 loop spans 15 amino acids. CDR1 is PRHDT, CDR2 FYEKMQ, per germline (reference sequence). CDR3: CASSSGTAHGNTIYF. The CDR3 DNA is TGTGCCAGCAGCTCCGGGACCGCTCATGGAAACACCATATATTTT.